The T cell receptor beta chain under discussion was sequenced for a study of CD8+CD57+ T cells in acquired aplastic anemia. Overall study results and limits: Patients were compared with controls for CD8+ Simpson's diversity, and no significant difference emerged. Roughly 27 sequences, all CD8+ CDR3, were shared between patients and controls.

Concerning this clonotype itself: Its target is unknown.

Investigators profiled TCR beta VDJ and CDR3 from genomic DNA template. TCRdb fed the reads into MiXCR, producing one record per CDR3 protein. The sample holds 150,000 or so distinct CDR3 sequences, 40% to 60% seen once. Only patients with CD8+CD57+ cell expansion on flow cytometry were chosen for sequencing. Acquired aplastic anemia of severe grade affected all patients. The CDR3 spans 13 residues. Deletions cut 4 bases from V and 9 bases from J, with 13 bases between. CDR1 is MNHNS, CDR2 SASEGT, per germline. Specimen: sorted CD4+, CD8+, or CD8+CD57+ T cells (not recorded which) from PBMCs. The sequence came from a human donor with aplastic anemia. This rearrangement joins TRBV6-1 to TRBJ2-1; unclear D gene. The CDR3 reads CASSVPLGFEQFF. For the CDR3, the DNA is TGTGCCAGCAGTGTCCCGCTCGGGTTTGAGCAGTTCTTC.